The TCR beta chain under discussion was sequenced for a study of early T cells in non-severe SARS-CoV-2 infection. Overall study findings and caveats: Comparison of clonotypes with VDJdb favored anti-spike CD8 responses while missing private and CD4 specificities.

Attached unique molecular identifiers marked individual cDNA molecules. TCRdb processed the 5' RACE reads anew with MiXCR; each CDR3 protein has one entry. The sample has around 50,000 distinct CDR3 sequences; 10% to 15% are singletons. This clonotype occurred many times. The antigen remains undetermined. CDR3 length: 13 amino acids. Trimming took off 1 base at V and 4 bases at J, with 7 bases between the two ends. This sequence originates from an adult who was a healthcare worker with PCR-confirmed SARS-CoV-2 infection or an uninfected control (not recorded which). What was sequenced was whole blood. The gene calls are TRBV12-3 or TRBV12-4 and TRBJ2-5, with D unclear. The chain's CDR3 is CASSLGQSETQYF. The CDR3 region has the DNA TGTGCCAGCAGTTTAGGGCAGTCAGAGACCCAGTACTTC.